This is a list of T cell receptor beta chains from one sample in a study of OX40 agonist ivuxolimab in advanced cancers. TCRdb's table, derived via immunoSEQ multiplex PCR, lists solely in-frame clones and lacks some. The table has roughly 110,000 clones, under 95% seen once. Sequenced here: CD4+ or CD8+ T cells sorted from blood, sampled in a trial of the OX40 agonist ivuxolimab. Every receptor here comes from an adult with an advanced solid tumor such as melanoma, head and neck, liver or kidney cancer. Both conserved end residues are part of each CDR3. A D gene is named only where the DNA matches it firmly.

D gene	V gene	J gene	CDR3 protein
TRBD1	TRBV28	TRBJ2-7	CASSPLIGTGPREQYF
TRBD1	TRBV5-1	TRBJ2-2	CASSPDGQGNTGELFF
.	TRBV28	TRBJ1-3	CASSPGPSGNTIYF
.	TRBV27	TRBJ1-6	CASSFVESPLHF
.	TRBV20-1	TRBJ2-7	CSAVHGYEQYF
TRBD1	TRBV30	TRBJ1-2	CAWSSRTGGGYTF
.	TRBV7-8	TRBJ1-5	CASSFGGHGNQPQHF
.	TRBV5-1	TRBJ1-2	CATSGVPGGYTF
.	TRBV11-3	TRBJ2-3	CASSLGPTDTQYF
TRBD1	TRBV5-1	TRBJ2-7	CASSFWDRGYEQYF
.	TRBV5-6	TRBJ2-7	CASSLQGPGPAGDF
.	TRBV7-9	TRBJ1-1	CASSLQTGNTEAFF
TRBD1	TRBV19	TRBJ1-1	CASSIRPGTGNTEAFF
.	TRBV2	TRBJ1-1	CASRAGTLNTEAFF
TRBD1	TRBV27	TRBJ1-1	CASKWTGAHTEAFF